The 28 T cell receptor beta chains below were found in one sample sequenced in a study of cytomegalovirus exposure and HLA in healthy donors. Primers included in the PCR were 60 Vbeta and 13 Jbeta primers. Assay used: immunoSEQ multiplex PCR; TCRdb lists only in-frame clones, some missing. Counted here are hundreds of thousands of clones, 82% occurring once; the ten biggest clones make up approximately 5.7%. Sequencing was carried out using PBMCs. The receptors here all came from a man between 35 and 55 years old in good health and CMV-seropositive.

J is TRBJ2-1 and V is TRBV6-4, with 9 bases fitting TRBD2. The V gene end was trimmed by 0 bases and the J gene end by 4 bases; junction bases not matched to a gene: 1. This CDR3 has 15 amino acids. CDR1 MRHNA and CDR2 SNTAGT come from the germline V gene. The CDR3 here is CASSDSAGGYNEQFF. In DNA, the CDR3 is TGTGCCAGCAGTGACTCGGCGGGAGGGTACAATGAGCAGTTCTTC.

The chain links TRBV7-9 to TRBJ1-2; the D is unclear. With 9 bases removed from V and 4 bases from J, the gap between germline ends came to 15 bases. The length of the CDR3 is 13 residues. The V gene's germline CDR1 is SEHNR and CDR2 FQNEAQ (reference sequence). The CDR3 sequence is CASTGPQSYGYTF. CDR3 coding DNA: TGTGCCAGTACTGGGCCACAAAGCTATGGCTACACCTTC.

The CDR3, as DNA: TGTGCCAGTAGTGTCCGACTAGCGGGAGTACACGAGCAGTACTTC. This codes for CASSVRLAGVHEQYF. The chain joins TRBV19 to TRBJ2-7; 12 positions agree with TRBD2. The CDR3 spans 15 residues. Losses at the gene ends were 5 bases for V and 5 bases for J; bases not matched to a gene: 7. Germline loops: CDR1 LNHDA, CDR2 SQIVND (reference sequence). Together with reference TRBV19 and TRBJ2-7, the CDR3 gives the full variable domain: DGGITQSPKYLFRKEGQNVTLSCEQNLNHDAMYWYRQDPGQGLRLIYYSQIVNDFQKGDIAEGYSVSREKKESFPLTVTSAQKNPTAFYLCASSVRLAGVHEQYFGPGTRLTVT.

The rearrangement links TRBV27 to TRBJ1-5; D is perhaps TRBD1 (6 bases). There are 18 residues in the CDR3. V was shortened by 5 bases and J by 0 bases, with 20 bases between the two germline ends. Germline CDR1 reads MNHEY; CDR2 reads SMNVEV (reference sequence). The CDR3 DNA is TGTGCCAGCAGTGCAAGTCTGCTTGGGGGCCATAGCAATCAGCCCCAGCATTTT. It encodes CASSASLLGGHSNQPQHF.

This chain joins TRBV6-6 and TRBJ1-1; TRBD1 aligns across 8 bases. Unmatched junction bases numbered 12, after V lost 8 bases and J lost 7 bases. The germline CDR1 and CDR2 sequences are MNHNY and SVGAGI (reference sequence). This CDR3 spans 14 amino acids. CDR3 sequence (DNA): TGTGCCAGCCTTCGGTCAGGGGGCATAAGTGAAGCTTTCTTT. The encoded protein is CASLRSGGISEAFF.

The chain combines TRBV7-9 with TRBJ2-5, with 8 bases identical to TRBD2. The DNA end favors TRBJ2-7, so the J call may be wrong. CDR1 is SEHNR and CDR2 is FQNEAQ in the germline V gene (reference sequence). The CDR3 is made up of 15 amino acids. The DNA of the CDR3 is TGTGCCAGCAGCTTAGCTCGAGCGGGAGTCTACGAGCAGTACTTC. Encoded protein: CASSLARAGVYEQYF.

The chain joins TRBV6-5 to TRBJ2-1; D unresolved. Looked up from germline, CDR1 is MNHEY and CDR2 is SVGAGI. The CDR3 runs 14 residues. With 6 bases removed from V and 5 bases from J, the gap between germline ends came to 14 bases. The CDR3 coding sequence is TGTGCCAGCAGATCCCGCTCAGGCGACAATGAGCAGTTCTTC. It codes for CASRSRSGDNEQFF.

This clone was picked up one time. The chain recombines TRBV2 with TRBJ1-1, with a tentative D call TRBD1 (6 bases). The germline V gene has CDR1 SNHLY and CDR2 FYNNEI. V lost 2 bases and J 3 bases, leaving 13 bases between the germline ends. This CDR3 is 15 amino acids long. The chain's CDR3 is CASSERGALDTEAFF. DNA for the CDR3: TGTGCCAGCAGTGAACGGGGGGCGCTGGACACTGAAGCTTTCTTT. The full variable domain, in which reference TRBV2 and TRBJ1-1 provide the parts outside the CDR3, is EPEVTQTPSHQVTQMGQEVILRCVPISNHLYFYWYRQILGQKVEFLVSFYNNEISEKSEIFDDQFSVERPDGSNFTLKIRSTKLEDSAMYFCASSERGALDTEAFFGQGTRLTVV.

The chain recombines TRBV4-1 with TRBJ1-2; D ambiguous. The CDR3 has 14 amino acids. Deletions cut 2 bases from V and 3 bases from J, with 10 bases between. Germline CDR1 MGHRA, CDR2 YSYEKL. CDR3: CASSQPTVYYGYTF. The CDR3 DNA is TGCGCCAGCAGCCAACCGACTGTCTACTATGGCTACACCTTC.

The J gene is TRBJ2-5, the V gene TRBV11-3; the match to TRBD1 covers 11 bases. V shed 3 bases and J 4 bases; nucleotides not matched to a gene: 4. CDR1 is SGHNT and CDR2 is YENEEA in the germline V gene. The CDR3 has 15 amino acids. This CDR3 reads CASSFGTGGRETQYF. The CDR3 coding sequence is TGTGCCAGCAGCTTTGGGACAGGGGGGCGAGAGACCCAGTACTTC.

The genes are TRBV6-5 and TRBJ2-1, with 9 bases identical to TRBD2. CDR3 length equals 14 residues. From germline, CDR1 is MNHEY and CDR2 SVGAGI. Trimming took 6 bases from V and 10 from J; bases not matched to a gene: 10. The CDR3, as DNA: TGTGCCAGCAGCGCTAGGCGGGAGGGCAGCGAGCAGTTCTTC. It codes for CASSARREGSEQFF.

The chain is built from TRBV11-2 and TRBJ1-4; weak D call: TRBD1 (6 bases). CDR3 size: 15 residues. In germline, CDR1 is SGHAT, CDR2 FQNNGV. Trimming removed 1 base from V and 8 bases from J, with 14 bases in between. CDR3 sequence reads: CASSLVLGAREKLFF. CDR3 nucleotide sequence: TGTGCCAGCAGCTTAGTGCTGGGGGCGCGCGAAAAACTGTTTTTT.

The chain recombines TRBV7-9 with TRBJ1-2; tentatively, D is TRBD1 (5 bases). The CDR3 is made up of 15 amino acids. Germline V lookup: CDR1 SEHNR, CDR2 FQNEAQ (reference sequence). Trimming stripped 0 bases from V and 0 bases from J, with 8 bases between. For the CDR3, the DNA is TGTGCCAGCAGCTTAGCGGGGGGGACTAACTATGGCTACACCTTC. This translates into CASSLAGGTNYGYTF.

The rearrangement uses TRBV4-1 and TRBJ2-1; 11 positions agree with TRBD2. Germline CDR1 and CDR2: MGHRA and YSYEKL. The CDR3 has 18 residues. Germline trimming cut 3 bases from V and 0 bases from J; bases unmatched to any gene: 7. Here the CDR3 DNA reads TGCGCCAGCAGCCAGGGGGTAGCGGGAGGGCCCTCCTACAATGAGCAGTTCTTC. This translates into CASSQGVAGGPSYNEQFF.

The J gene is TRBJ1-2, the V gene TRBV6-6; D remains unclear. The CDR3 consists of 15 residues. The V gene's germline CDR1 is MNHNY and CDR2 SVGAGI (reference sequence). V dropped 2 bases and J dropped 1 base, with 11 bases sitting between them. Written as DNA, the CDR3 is TGTGCCAGCAGTTACCCATTACAGAATAACTATGGCTACACCTTC. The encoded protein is CASSYPLQNNYGYTF.

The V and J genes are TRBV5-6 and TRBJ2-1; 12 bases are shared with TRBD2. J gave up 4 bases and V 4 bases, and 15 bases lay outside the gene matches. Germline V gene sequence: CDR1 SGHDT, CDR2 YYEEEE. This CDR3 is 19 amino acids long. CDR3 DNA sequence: TGTGCCAGCAGCCTGCGGACTAGCGGGACCTCAACTTATTACAATGAGCAGTTCTTC. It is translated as CASSLRTSGTSTYYNEQFF.

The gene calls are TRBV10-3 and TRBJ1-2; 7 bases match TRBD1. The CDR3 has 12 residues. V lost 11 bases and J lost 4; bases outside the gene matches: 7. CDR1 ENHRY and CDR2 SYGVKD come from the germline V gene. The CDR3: CASAGGTYGYTF. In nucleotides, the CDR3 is TGTGCCTCCGCAGGGGGGACCTATGGCTACACCTTC.

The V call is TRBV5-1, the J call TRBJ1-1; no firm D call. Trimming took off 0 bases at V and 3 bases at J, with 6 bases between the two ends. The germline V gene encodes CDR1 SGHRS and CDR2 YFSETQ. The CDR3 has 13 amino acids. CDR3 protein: CASSLGRDTEAFF. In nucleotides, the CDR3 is TGCGCCAGCAGCTTGGGACGGGACACTGAAGCTTTCTTT.

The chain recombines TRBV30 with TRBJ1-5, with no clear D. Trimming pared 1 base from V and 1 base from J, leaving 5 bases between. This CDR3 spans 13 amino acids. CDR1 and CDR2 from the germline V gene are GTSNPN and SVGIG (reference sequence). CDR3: CAWSAGSNQPQHF. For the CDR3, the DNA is TGTGCCTGGAGTGCCGGGAGCAATCAGCCCCAGCATTTT.

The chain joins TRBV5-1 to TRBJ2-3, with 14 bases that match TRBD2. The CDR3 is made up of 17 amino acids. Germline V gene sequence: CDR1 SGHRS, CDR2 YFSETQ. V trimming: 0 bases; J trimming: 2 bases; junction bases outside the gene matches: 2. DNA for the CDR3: TGCGCCAGCAGCTTGGAGGGACTAGCGGGAGTCACAGATACGCAGTATTTT. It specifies CASSLEGLAGVTDTQYF.

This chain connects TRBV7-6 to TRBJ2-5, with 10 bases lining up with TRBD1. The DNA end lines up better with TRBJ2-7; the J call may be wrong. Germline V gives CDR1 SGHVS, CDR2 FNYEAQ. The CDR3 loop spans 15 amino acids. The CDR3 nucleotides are TGTGCCAGCAGCTTTGGACAGGGGGAATACTACGAGCAGTACTTC. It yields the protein CASSFGQGEYYEQYF.

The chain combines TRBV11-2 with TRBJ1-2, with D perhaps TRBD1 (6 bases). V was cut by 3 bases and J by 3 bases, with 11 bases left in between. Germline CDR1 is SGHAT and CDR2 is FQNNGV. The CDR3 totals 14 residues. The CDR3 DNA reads TGTGCCAGCAGCTTTCGGACAGCCGACTATGGCTACACCTTC. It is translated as CASSFRTADYGYTF.

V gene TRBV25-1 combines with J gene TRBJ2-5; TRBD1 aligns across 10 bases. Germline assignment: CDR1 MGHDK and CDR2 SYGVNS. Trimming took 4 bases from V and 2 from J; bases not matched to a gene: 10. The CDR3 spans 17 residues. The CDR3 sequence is CASSALGQGRGQETQYF. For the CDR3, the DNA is TGTGCCAGCAGTGCCTTGGGACAGGGGAGAGGGCAAGAGACCCAGTACTTC.

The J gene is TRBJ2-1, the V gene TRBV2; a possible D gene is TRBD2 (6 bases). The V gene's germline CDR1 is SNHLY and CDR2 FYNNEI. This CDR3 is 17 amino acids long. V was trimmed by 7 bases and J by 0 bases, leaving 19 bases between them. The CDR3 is CASTIRTTRSSYNEQFF. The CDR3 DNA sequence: TGTGCCAGCACCATTCGGACTACCAGGAGCTCCTACAATGAGCAGTTCTTC.

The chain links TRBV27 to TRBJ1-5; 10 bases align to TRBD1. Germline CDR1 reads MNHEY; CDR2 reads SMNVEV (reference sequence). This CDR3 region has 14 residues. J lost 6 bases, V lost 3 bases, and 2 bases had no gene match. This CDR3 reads CASSLTGGRQPQHF. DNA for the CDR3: TGTGCCAGCAGTTTGACAGGGGGCCGTCAGCCCCAGCATTTT.

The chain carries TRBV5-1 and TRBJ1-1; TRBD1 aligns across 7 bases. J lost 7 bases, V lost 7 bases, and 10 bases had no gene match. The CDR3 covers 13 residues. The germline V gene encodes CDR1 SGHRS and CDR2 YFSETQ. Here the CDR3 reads CASGTVGQVEAFF. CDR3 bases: TGCGCCAGCGGAACGGTTGGACAGGTTGAAGCTTTCTTT.

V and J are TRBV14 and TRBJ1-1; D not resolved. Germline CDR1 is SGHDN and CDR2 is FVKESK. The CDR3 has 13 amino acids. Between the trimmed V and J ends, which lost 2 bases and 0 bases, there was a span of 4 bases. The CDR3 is CASSQFVNTEAFF. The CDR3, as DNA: TGTGCCAGCAGCCAATTCGTGAACACTGAAGCTTTCTTT.

CDR3 region: CASSAGSTGANVLTF. CDR3 DNA: TGTGCCAGCAGCGCCGGTTCTACTGGGGCCAACGTCCTGACTTTC. The V and J genes are TRBV2 and TRBJ2-6; D ambiguous. CDR3 length: 15 residues. Trimming cost V 6 bases and J 2 bases, with 11 bases left between them. Germline V CDR1 and CDR2: SNHLY, FYNNEI.